This T cell receptor beta chain originates from a study of response to subunit inactivated influenza vaccine (dated by TCRdb to the late 2010s). Concerning the study at large: Deep quantitative profiling of the T cell receptor repertoire was used in the study to follow responses to a trivalent subunit inactivated influenza vaccine.

This clonotype was seen many times. The target of this receptor is not known. No much larger clone exists at a distance of one base, and base qualities are not known. Libraries came from RT-PCR. The sequencer was an Illumina HiSeq 2500. The public reads were run again by TCRdb, first through fastp at Q25 and then through MiXCR, and only productive beta chains were kept. Entries are consolidated by CDR3 protein sequence, retaining the most common genes and DNA. The sample table records 170,000 or so distinct CDR3 sequences; roughly 10% of these occur just once. The ten largest clones capture 35% to 40% of the sample. Study-wide findings and limitations: It was suggested by the authors that each seasonal influenza vaccination may recruit only a limited number of new T cells.

The sample was CD8+ T cells sorted from PBMCs, taken around 2 years after vaccination. The sequence was obtained from a man between 50 and 75 years old who received an inactivated influenza vaccine. Donor details come from another sample of the same person, matched by shared clones.

The DNA is as follows: TGTGCCAGCAGCTTATTTATTACAGATAGGACGTACGAGCAGTACTTC. It codes for CASSLFITDRTYEQYF. This chain is built from TRBV7-2 and TRBJ2-7; too little of a D gene remains to name it. Counted from cysteine to phenylalanine, this CDR3 has 16 amino acids. The retained sequence is limited to the CDR3, 48 bases, with the frame set at the first base. V is cut by 2 bases and J by 4 bases, and the space between the germline ends is 18 bases. The germline V gene sets CDR1 to SGHTA and CDR2 to FQGNSA.